Following are 22 T cell receptor beta chains from one sample sequenced in a study of T-cell memory formation after mild COVID-19 (dated by TCRdb to 2020 to 2022). Receptor amplification or capture employed 5' RACE. Sequencing took place on an Illumina NovaSeq 6000. TCRdb handled the public reads itself, with Q25 trimming in fastp and clone calling in MiXCR, and kept productive beta chains. CDR3 protein duplicates are merged, each entry listing the most common genes and DNA. In this sample the table shows 540,000 or so distinct CDR3 sequences, roughly 21% of which occur a single time. The ten largest clones add up to 9.5% to 15% of the sample. Sequences were obtained from PBMCs or a T cell subset sorted from them (not recorded which). These TCRs come from an adult woman who had mild COVID-19 (a few samples of this study predate the infection). The sample titles of this study are shuffled in the database, so cell type and time point are left out; the donor was told from shared clones.

The J gene is TRBJ2-1, the V gene TRBV24-1; a weak D match, TRBD1 (5 bases). Germline-derived CDR1 and CDR2 are KGHDR and SFDVKD. The germline V and J ends were trimmed by 1 base and 5 bases, with 11 bases remaining between them. The CDR3 has 15 amino acids. In DNA form, the CDR3 reads TGTGCCACCAGTGATTTAGGTGACAGAGACAATGAGCAGTTCTTC. It encodes CATSDLGDRDNEQFF.

This clonotype has just a few counts. The rearrangement uses TRBV6-5 and TRBJ2-7; 11 bases are a match to TRBD1. V lost 2 bases to trimming and J lost 1 base; unmatched junction nucleotides: 4. This CDR3 spans 16 amino acids. Germline values: CDR1 MNHEY, CDR2 SVGAGI. CDR3 residues: CASSYPGQGASYEQYF. The CDR3 bases are TGTGCCAGCAGTTACCCCGGACAGGGGGCTTCCTACGAGCAGTACTTC.

The CDR3 DNA reads TGCAGTGCTAGAGGCTCCCCCTACGAGCAGTACTTC. This sequence encodes CSARGSPYEQYF. V is TRBV20-1 and J is TRBJ2-7; D remains ambiguous. Germline loops: CDR1 DFQATT, CDR2 SNEGSKA (reference sequence). The CDR3 loop spans 12 amino acids. Trimming shortened V by 1 base and J by 2 bases, and 6 bases separated the two germline ends.

This rearrangement joins TRBV24-1 to TRBJ2-1; 8 nucleotides line up with TRBD2. Germline CDR1 reads KGHDR; CDR2 reads SFDVKD. There are 15 residues in the CDR3. J lost 6 bases, V lost 8 bases, and 11 bases had no gene match. The DNA of the CDR3 is TGTGCCACCACGGGAGGGGGACGCTCGGGCAATGAGCAGTTCTTC. It codes for CATTGGGRSGNEQFF.

This clonotype was detected many times. The V call is TRBV7-9, the J call TRBJ1-1; TRBD1 is a possible D gene (5 bases). V lost 1 base to trimming and J lost 4 bases, with 7 bases between them. Germline V CDR1 and CDR2: SEHNR, FQNEAQ (reference sequence). CDR3 size: 13 residues. In DNA, the CDR3 is TGTGCCAGCAGCTTAGGGGGCAGCACTGAAGCTTTCTTT. It specifies CASSLGGSTEAFF. The variable domain in full, with the rest retrieved from reference TRBV7-9 and TRBJ1-1, is DTGVSQNPRHKITKRGQNVTFRCDPISEHNRLYWYRQTLGQGPEFLTYFQNEAQLEKSRLLSDRFSAERPKGSFSTLEIQRTEQGDSAMYLCASSLGGSTEAFFGQGTRLTVV.

This chain joins TRBV20-1 and TRBJ2-5; 7 bases match TRBD1. V shed 3 bases and J 1 base; nucleotides not matched to a gene: 5. This CDR3 contains 14 residues. The germline V gene encodes CDR1 DFQATT and CDR2 SNEGSKA (reference sequence). Here the CDR3 DNA reads TGCAGTGCTAGGACACAGGGGTCCCAAGAGACCCAGTACTTC. This encodes CSARTQGSQETQYF.

A few counts support this clonotype. V gene TRBV30 combines with J gene TRBJ2-3; D is uncertain. The CDR3 loop spans 13 amino acids. Trimming stripped 4 bases from V and 6 bases from J, with 14 bases between. The germline gives CDR1 GTSNPN, CDR2 SVGIG (reference sequence). CDR3 protein: CAWNGRLRDTQYF. The CDR3 DNA reads TGTGCCTGGAACGGTAGGCTAAGGGATACGCAGTATTTT. Supplemented by reference TRBV30 and TRBJ2-3, the full variable domain reads SQTIHQWPATLVQPVGSPLSLECTVEGTSNPNLYWYRQAAGRGLQLLFYSVGIGQISSEVPQNLSASRPQDRQFILSSKKLLLSDSGFYLCAWNGRLRDTQYFGPGTRLTVL.

There are a few counts of this clonotype. Here the CDR3 DNA reads TGCAGCGTTCCATCGGAGGAGACCCAGTACTTC. It codes for CSVPSEETQYF. The chain links TRBV29-1 to TRBJ2-5, with D hard to call. The V gene's germline CDR1 is SQVTM and CDR2 ANQGSEA. The V gene lost 5 bases and the J gene lost 5 bases, with 9 bases spanning the gap. The CDR3 is 11 amino acids.

This clonotype was detected only a few times. The chain recombines TRBV6-5 with TRBJ2-7; 7 bases align to TRBD1. Germline-derived CDR1 and CDR2 are MNHEY and SVGAGI. J was trimmed by 3 bases and V by 6 bases; bases with no gene match: 5. CDR3 length: 13 amino acids. The CDR3 sequence: CASRGQDRYEQYF. The CDR3, as DNA: TGTGCCAGCAGAGGACAGGATCGCTACGAGCAGTACTTC.

This clonotype appeared a few times. The chain is built from TRBV20-1 and TRBJ2-2, with D unclear. V was cut by 5 bases and J by 0 bases, with 10 bases left in between. Germline CDR1 is DFQATT and CDR2 is SNEGSKA (reference sequence). CDR3 size: 14 residues. The CDR3 loop is CSAGPTPNTGELFF. The CDR3 DNA follows: TGCAGTGCTGGTCCCACTCCGAACACCGGGGAGCTGTTTTTT.

This clonotype was seen at least ten times. This chain connects TRBV24-1 to TRBJ2-3; D uncertain. Trimming removed 4 bases at V and 2 bases at J, with 27 bases between. This CDR3 contains 20 residues. Germline V CDR1 and CDR2: KGHDR, SFDVKD. CDR3 amino acids: CATSDHRPPLGSEPTDTQYF. CDR3 in DNA: TGTGCCACCAGTGACCATCGGCCCCCCCTGGGAAGCGAGCCCACAGATACGCAGTATTTT.

This sequence joins TRBV18 and TRBJ2-7; D possibly corresponds to TRBD1 (6 bases). The V end was cut by 6 bases, the J end by 0 bases, with 6 bases between. The CDR3 sequence is 12 residues long. Germline loops: CDR1 KGHSH, CDR2 LQKENI. As DNA, the CDR3 is TGTGCCAGCTCGGGGGCCTCCTACGAGCAGTACTTC. Translating gives CASSGASYEQYF.

This clonotype has just a few counts. The genes are TRBV7-6 and TRBJ2-1; tentatively, D is TRBD1 or TRBD2 (5 bases each). CDR3 size: 14 residues. Trimming cost V 1 base and J 8 bases, with 12 bases left between them. Germline values: CDR1 SGHVS, CDR2 FNYEAQ. DNA of the CDR3: TGTGCCAGCAGCTTAGTTGGGGCGAGGGATGAGCAGTTCTTC. It translates to CASSLVGARDEQFF.

This rearrangement joins TRBV5-1 to TRBJ2-7; TRBD1 is a possible D gene (6 bases). CDR3 length equals 15 residues. Germline CDR1 and CDR2: SGHRS and YFSETQ. Trimming took 3 bases from V and 1 from J, leaving 14 bases between them. CDR3 in amino acids: CASSSDRSLSYEQYF. The CDR3 DNA reads TGCGCCAGCAGCTCCGACAGGAGCCTATCCTACGAGCAGTACTTC.

The chain employs TRBV4-1 and TRBJ2-5; TRBD2 aligns across 7 bases. CDR1 is MGHRA and CDR2 is YSYEKL in the germline V gene. The CDR3 has 15 amino acids. With V trimmed by 2 bases and J by 4 bases, 7 bases remained unmatched. Here the CDR3 DNA reads TGCGCCAGCAGCCAACTCGGGGGGATGTCAGAGACCCAGTACTTC. Its translation is CASSQLGGMSETQYF.

The V gene is TRBV7-8, the J gene TRBJ2-5; 10 nucleotides agree with TRBD2. Germline V lookup: CDR1 SGHVS, CDR2 FQNEAQ. The ends lost 7 bases at V and 4 bases at J; junction bases unmatched: 15. This CDR3 comprises 17 residues. CDR3 nucleotide sequence: TGTGCCAGCAACCTAGCGGGGGAACCCTCCTGGGGAGAGACCCAGTACTTC. As protein: CASNLAGEPSWGETQYF.

The chain combines TRBV5-6 with TRBJ2-1; D is perhaps TRBD1 (5 bases). Germline lookup yields CDR1 SGHDT and CDR2 YYEEEE. This CDR3 spans 15 amino acids. The V end was cut by 1 base, the J end by 6 bases, with 14 bases between. The CDR3 nucleotides read TGTGCCAGCAGCTTGTTTGGACAATTACTCAATGAGCAGTTCTTC. Amino acid sequence: CASSLFGQLLNEQFF.

This rearrangement joins TRBV6-1 to TRBJ1-2, with D maybe TRBD1 (6 bases). The length of the CDR3 is 12 residues. Germline V gives CDR1 MNHNS, CDR2 SASEGT. Trimming left V 7 bases short and J 4 bases short, with 10 bases between. This CDR3 reads CASMRDTYGYTF. The DNA of the CDR3 is TGTGCCAGCATGCGGGACACCTATGGCTACACCTTC.

This chain uses TRBV11-2 with TRBJ2-7; TRBD2 might be the D (5 bases). Looked up from germline, CDR1 is SGHAT and CDR2 is FQNNGV. The CDR3 loop spans 13 amino acids. V was shortened by 4 bases and J by 5 bases, with 12 bases between the two germline ends. The CDR3 region is CASSSLTGNEQYF. CDR3 DNA sequence: TGTGCCAGCAGCTCCTTGACCGGGAACGAGCAGTACTTC.

There are many counts of this clonotype. The chain recombines TRBV9 with TRBJ2-1; possibly TRBD2 for D (6 bases). The germline gives CDR1 SGDLS, CDR2 YYNGEE. V dropped 0 bases and J dropped 1 base, with 20 bases sitting between them. This CDR3 region has 19 residues. The CDR3: CASSVDPAHSGPSYNEQFF. The DNA for the CDR3 is TGTGCCAGCAGCGTAGATCCCGCGCATAGCGGCCCATCCTACAATGAGCAGTTCTTC.

The rearrangement joins TRBV28 to TRBJ1-5; perhaps TRBD1 as D (5 bases). V lost 5 bases and J 1 base, leaving 12 bases between the germline ends. The CDR3 covers 15 residues. Looked up from germline, CDR1 is MDHEN and CDR2 is SYDVKM. The CDR3: CASSGAGMSNQPQHF. CDR3 nucleotide sequence: TGTGCCAGCAGTGGGGCGGGGATGAGCAATCAGCCCCAGCATTTT.

In this sample, this clonotype turned up many times. This chain joins TRBV29-1 and TRBJ2-3, with D tentatively TRBD1 (5 bases). Germline V CDR1 and CDR2: SQVTM, ANQGSEA. V was trimmed by 6 bases and J by 4 bases, leaving 17 bases between them. The CDR3 runs to 14 residues. CDR3 residues: CSVDESGWADTQYF. Written as DNA, the CDR3 is TGCAGCGTGGATGAGTCAGGGTGGGCAGATACGCAGTATTTT.